This T cell receptor beta chain came from a study of blood T cell repertoires in COVID-19. Overall study: Material from acute and convalescent COVID-19 was sourced from the United States, Italy and Spain.

TCRdb's table, derived via immunoSEQ multiplex PCR, lists solely in-frame clones and lacks some. Among 290,000 or so clones listed, roughly 90% were seen once. Sequenced material: PBMCs or T cells enriched from blood (not recorded which). The TCR originated in a woman aged 30 to 39 who had recovered from COVID-19.

DNA of the CDR3: TGTGCCAGCACCCTATACAGGAACACTGAAGCTTTCTTT. Amino acids: CASTLYRNTEAFF. V and J are TRBV14 and TRBJ1-1; no clear D gene. Trimming took off 7 bases at V and 1 base at J, with 10 bases between the two ends. The CDR3 extends over 13 amino acids. Germline CDR1 reads SGHDN; CDR2 reads FVKESK.